The clone carrying this TCR beta chain was detected only a few times. A TCRbeta library incorporating unique molecular identifiers was prepared. TCRdb re-called the PCR reads through MiXCR, storing one row per CDR3 protein. The table lists fewer than 550,000 distinct CDR3 sequences, over 9.5% of them singletons, with around 2% in the top ten. Germline CDR1 is SGHRS and CDR2 is YFSETQ. This CDR3 is 15 amino acids long. Trimming cost V 0 bases and J 1 base, with 10 bases left between them. The entry originates in a study of T-cell reconstitution after alpha-beta-depleted transplantation in children. The starting material was PBMCs, obtained before TCRalphabeta/CD19-depleted stem cell transplant. This chain connects TRBV5-1 to TRBJ2-5; no definite D call. This TCR derives from a child aged 2-15 years with inherited bone marrow failure, due to receive a stem cell transplant. The CDR3 sequence: CASSLAEPTQETQYF. CDR3 DNA: TGCGCCAGCAGCTTGGCCGAGCCCACCCAAGAGACCCAGTACTTC.